This T cell receptor (beta chain) was sequenced during a study of cytomegalovirus exposure and HLA in healthy donors. Study outcomes and limitations: Several top significant clusters appeared, in a later analysis, to be linked to common viral pathogens. Rare TCR sequences predominated, though certain public TCRs were found in many donors. In a later analysis, donors in an Asian-associated ancestry cluster reportedly had fewer N-insertions in productive TCRs than the cohort mean.

Primers included in the PCR were 60 Vbeta and 13 Jbeta primers. The repertoire was sequenced with immunoSEQ multiplex PCR; TCRdb's copy has only in-frame clones and lacks some. The sample lists some 180,000 clones, roughly 84% occurring once. The CDR3 runs to 17 residues. Between the trimmed V and J ends, which lost 0 bases and 12 bases, there was a span of 24 bases. CDR1 and CDR2 (germline): WSHSY, SAAADI. In the case of this clone: Its antigen is undetermined.

The sequencing sample was made of PBMCs. This chain joins TRBV10-2 and TRBJ2-1; maybe TRBD2 (5 bases). The receptor's source is a man between 25 and 39 years old in good health and CMV-seropositive. CDR3 coding DNA: TGCGCCAGCAGTGAGTCCCGAATGGCCCCAGAGGGAAGGCGGCAGTTCTTC. This encodes CASSESRMAPEGRRQFF.